What follows are 27 T cell receptor beta chains derived from one specimen sequenced in a study of post-analysis software for immune sequencing data. Overall study results and limits: The study found TRBV5-6, TRBV5-1 and TRBV20-1 among 4 or 5 TRBV segments more frequent in patients than controls.

For these receptors, no antigen is known. Unique-molecular-identifier-tagged TCR beta cDNA libraries were used. One entry per CDR3 protein results from TCRdb running MiXCR on the PCR reads. The data contain 450,000 to 650,000 distinct CDR3 sequences, 44% of them singletons. The sample comprised blood. These receptors were collected from a girl aged 5-17 years with multiple sclerosis.

The sample holds a few counts of this clonotype. CDR3 residues: CASSQGLAGGPYNEQFF. The CDR3 DNA reads as TGTGCCAGCAGCCAAGGACTAGCGGGGGGACCCTACAATGAGCAGTTCTTC. This chain uses TRBV3-1 with TRBJ2-1, with TRBD2 identical over 13 bases. With V trimmed by 1 base and J by 2 bases, 2 bases remained unmatched. This CDR3 has 17 amino acids. Germline V gives CDR1 LGHDT, CDR2 YNNKEL (reference sequence).

This clonotype was recorded a few times. The V gene is TRBV7-9, the J gene TRBJ1-2; D unclear. Per germline, CDR1 SEHNR and CDR2 FQNEAQ (reference sequence). Trimming left V 4 bases short and J 4 bases short, with 13 bases between. The CDR3 runs 14 residues. DNA of the CDR3: TGTGCCAGCAGCTCTCGGGCCAGAAGCTATGGCTACACCTTC. Amino acids: CASSSRARSYGYTF.

This clonotype has a handful of counts. This rearrangement joins TRBV6-5 to TRBJ2-1; 12 nucleotides agree with TRBD2. J gave up 9 bases and V 3 bases, and 6 bases lay outside the gene matches. The CDR3 runs 15 residues. Germline V gene sequence: CDR1 MNHEY, CDR2 SVGAGI. The CDR3 DNA reads as TGTGCCAGCAGTTATTCTAGCGGGGGGGCCCCTGAGCAGTTCTTC. Protein sequence: CASSYSSGGAPEQFF.

This clonotype was seen at least ten times. This rearrangement joins TRBV7-9 to TRBJ2-7; D remains unclear. Germline-derived CDR1 and CDR2 are SEHNR and FQNEAQ (reference sequence). V was trimmed by 4 bases and J by 2 bases, leaving 9 bases between them. The CDR3 runs 13 residues. The CDR3 nucleotides are TGTGCCAGCAGCTCCACCTCTCCCTACGAGCAGTACTTC. As protein: CASSSTSPYEQYF.

This clonotype has just a few counts. CDR3 nucleotide sequence: TGTGCCAGCAGCTTGGGACTAGCGGGAGCCTCCTCCTACGAGCAGTACTTC. Amino acids: CASSLGLAGASSYEQYF. The V gene is TRBV5-5, the J gene TRBJ2-7; 12 bases are shared with TRBD2. The ends lost 0 bases at V and 0 bases at J; junction bases unmatched: 4. Germline V lookup: CDR1 SGHKS, CDR2 YYEKEE (reference sequence). The CDR3 is 17 residues long. Full variable domain (rest looked up from reference TRBV5-5 and TRBJ2-7): DAGVTQSPTHLIKTRGQQVTLRCSPISGHKSVSWYQQVLGQGPQFIFQYYEKEERGRGNFPDRFSARQFPNYSSELNVNALLLGDSALYLCASSLGLAGASSYEQYFGPGTRLTVT.

The chain links TRBV13 to TRBJ1-2, with 8 bases matching TRBD1. The germline CDR1 and CDR2 sequences are PRHDT and FYEKMQ (reference sequence). The CDR3 extends over 14 amino acids. V was clipped by 6 bases and J by 8 bases; unmatched bases: 11. The CDR3 reads CASSRRTGWEGYTF. The DNA for the CDR3 is TGTGCCAGCAGTAGGAGGACAGGGTGGGAAGGCTACACCTTC.

The genes are TRBV12-3 or TRBV12-4 and TRBJ1-1, with a weak D call TRBD1 (6 bases). The CDR3 loop spans 11 amino acids. V was pared by 7 bases and J by 5 bases, with 8 bases between. CDR3 DNA sequence: TGTGCCAGCAACCAGGGGACTGAAGCTTTCTTT. As protein: CASNQGTEAFF.

The rearrangement joins TRBV12-3 or TRBV12-4 to TRBJ2-5; 7 bases align to TRBD2. This CDR3 contains 16 residues. J gave up 1 base and V 5 bases, and 10 bases lay outside the gene matches. The CDR3 sequence is CASSPPAGEPQETQYF. CDR3 sequence (DNA): TGTGCCAGCAGTCCTCCGGCGGGGGAACCCCAAGAGACCCAGTACTTC.

The table lists this clonotype with a few counts. The chain carries TRBV9 and TRBJ2-7, with TRBD2 as a possible D gene (6 bases). CDR3 length equals 15 residues. CDR1 SGDLS and CDR2 YYNGEE come from the germline V gene. V was pared by 0 bases and J by 0 bases, with 10 bases between. This CDR3 is CASSVGGNPSYEQYF. In DNA form, the CDR3 reads TGTGCCAGCAGCGTAGGCGGGAACCCCTCCTACGAGCAGTACTTC.

V is TRBV6-5 and J is TRBJ2-7; 8 bases fit TRBD2. The end of the DNA is better explained by TRBJ2-5, so the J call may be wrong. This CDR3 has 15 amino acids. Per germline, CDR1 MNHEY and CDR2 SVGAGI. The CDR3 region has the DNA TGTGCCAGCAGTCCCCGGGAGGGAACGAGAGGGACCCAGTACTTC. Its translation: CASSPREGTRGTQYF.

The rearrangement uses TRBV25-1 and TRBJ2-5; no definite D call. Germline CDR1 reads MGHDK; CDR2 reads SYGVNS. This CDR3 contains 14 residues. V lost 0 bases and J 5 bases, leaving 10 bases between the germline ends. The CDR3 DNA sequence: TGTGCCAGCAGTGAATATGGTAGCTCGGAGACCCAGTACTTC. It encodes CASSEYGSSETQYF.

The chain couples TRBV6-5 to TRBJ2-7, with D tentatively TRBD1 (5 bases). This CDR3 has 15 amino acids. CDR1 MNHEY and CDR2 SVGAGI come from the germline V gene. The V end was cut by 0 bases, the J end by 0 bases, with 9 bases between. The CDR3 spells CASSYSPGSSYEQYF. The DNA of the CDR3 is TGTGCCAGCAGTTACTCCCCAGGGTCCTCCTACGAGCAGTACTTC.

This chain links TRBV10-3 with TRBJ1-2; D not resolved. Germline CDR1 reads ENHRY; CDR2 reads SYGVKD. The CDR3 has 15 residues. V was shortened by 3 bases and J by 6 bases, with 17 bases between the two germline ends. CDR3 nucleotide sequence: TGTGCCATCAGTGACTGGGGAGGGATGCCTGATGGCTACACCTTC. Its protein is CAISDWGGMPDGYTF.

This chain joins TRBV20-1 and TRBJ2-1; D remains unclear. Trimming removed 3 bases from V and 8 bases from J, with 5 bases in between. Per the germline V gene, CDR1 is DFQATT and CDR2 is SNEGSKA (reference sequence). CDR3 length: 10 amino acids. CDR3 nucleotide sequence: TGCAGTGCTAGCTGGGATGAGCAGTTCTTC. This gives the protein CSASWDEQFF.

The rearrangement joins TRBV7-2 to TRBJ2-1; TRBD1 is a possible D gene (6 bases). The ends were cut back, 4 bases at V and 0 bases at J, with 16 bases in the middle. Germline-derived CDR1 and CDR2 are SGHTA and FQGNSA. This CDR3 spans 17 amino acids. Here the CDR3 reads CASSYPGHGSSYNEQFF. CDR3 in DNA: TGTGCCAGCAGCTACCCGGGACACGGAAGCTCCTACAATGAGCAGTTCTTC. Using reference TRBV7-2 and TRBJ2-1 for the parts outside the CDR3, the full variable domain is GAGVSQSPSNKVTEKGKDVELRCDPISGHTALYWYRQSLGQGLEFLIYFQGNSAPDKSGLPSDRFSAERTGGSVSTLTIQRTQQEDSAVYLCASSYPGHGSSYNEQFFGPGTRLTVL.

This clonotype was counted only a few times. The chain couples TRBV10-3 to TRBJ2-1, with 7 bases matching TRBD1. V lost 6 bases to trimming and J lost 4 bases; unmatched junction nucleotides: 21. CDR1 and CDR2 (germline): ENHRY, SYGVKD. This CDR3 spans 19 amino acids. CDR3: CAISRRNRGPYEDYNEQFF. The CDR3 DNA reads as TGTGCCATCAGCAGAAGAAACAGGGGCCCGTATGAGGATTACAATGAGCAGTTCTTC.

This clonotype has more than one count but fewer than ten. The chain joins TRBV7-9 to TRBJ2-7; TRBD1 is a possible D gene (5 bases). CDR1 SEHNR and CDR2 FQNEAQ come from the germline V gene (reference sequence). The V and J ends lost 3 bases and 0 bases respectively, with 12 bases between them. This CDR3 region has 15 residues. DNA of the CDR3: TGTGCCAGCAGCTTTCAGGGTCTCATCTCCTACGAGCAGTACTTC. Protein product: CASSFQGLISYEQYF.

The CDR3 DNA sequence: TGCAGTGCTAGAGGGGCGGGAGGAATAGATACGCAGTATTTT. The encoded protein is CSARGAGGIDTQYF. The chain employs TRBV20-1 and TRBJ2-3, with 8 bases aligning to TRBD2. There are 14 residues in the CDR3. Unmatched junction bases numbered 5, after V lost 1 base and J lost 5 bases. Per the germline V gene, CDR1 is DFQATT and CDR2 is SNEGSKA (reference sequence).

J is TRBJ1-5 and V is TRBV12-3 or TRBV12-4, with 7 bases that match TRBD1. Germline trimming cut 5 bases from V and 3 bases from J; bases unmatched to any gene: 4. The CDR3 is made up of 14 amino acids. The CDR3 protein is CASSQGGPNQPQHF. For the CDR3, the DNA is TGTGCCAGCAGTCAAGGGGGCCCCAATCAGCCCCAGCATTTT.

V usage is TRBV4-2 and J usage is TRBJ1-2; D ambiguous. Trimming shortened V by 2 bases and J by 5 bases, and 9 bases separated the two germline ends. This CDR3 contains 13 residues. Germline values: CDR1 LGHNA, CDR2 YNFKEQ. CDR3 sequence reads: CASSQSGSYGYTF. In DNA, the CDR3 is TGTGCCAGCAGCCAATCCGGGTCTTATGGCTACACCTTC.

This rearrangement joins TRBV7-8 to TRBJ2-3; D could derive from TRBD1 or TRBD2 (6 bases each). V dropped 2 bases and J dropped 6 bases, with 21 bases sitting between them. This CDR3 has 17 amino acids. Germline CDR1 and CDR2: SGHVS and FQNEAQ. The DNA for the CDR3 is TGTGCCAGCAGCTTAACCGACTCAGGGTGGAGGGGGGATACGCAGTATTTT. Translation: CASSLTDSGWRGDTQYF.

The chain carries TRBV20-1 and TRBJ2-1; perhaps TRBD2 as D (7 bases). CDR1 and CDR2 (germline): DFQATT, SNEGSKA (reference sequence). V lost 3 bases, J lost 5 bases, and 11 bases lay in between. The CDR3 totals 13 residues. The CDR3 loop reads CSASGGPNNEQFF. The CDR3 nucleotides are TGCAGTGCTAGCGGGGGGCCGAACAATGAGCAGTTCTTC.

The genes are TRBV5-1 and TRBJ2-3, with unresolved D. The CDR3 spans 13 residues. Germline-derived CDR1 and CDR2 are SGHRS and YFSETQ. The V end lost 4 bases, the J end lost 1 base, and 7 bases lay between the germline ends. DNA for the CDR3: TGCGCCAGCAGCATAGTCCGCACAGATACGCAGTATTTT. Translating gives CASSIVRTDTQYF.

This clonotype was seen only a few times. The V and J genes are TRBV7-8 and TRBJ1-2; the D gene is possibly TRBD1 (5 bases). Germline CDR1 and CDR2: SGHVS and FQNEAQ. Between the trimmed V and J ends, which lost 4 bases and 8 bases, there was a span of 23 bases. The CDR3 covers 16 residues. This CDR3 is CASSSSLTDRFRGYTF. CDR3 in DNA: TGTGCCAGCAGCTCGAGTCTGACCGACAGATTCCGAGGCTACACCTTC.

V is TRBV5-1 and J is TRBJ2-2, with 8 bases fitting TRBD2. CDR3 length: 15 amino acids. Germline V lookup: CDR1 SGHRS, CDR2 YFSETQ. After removal of 5 bases from V and 4 bases from J, the junction contained 7 bases not matched to a gene. In nucleotides, the CDR3 is TGCGCCAGCAGAAGAGCGGGAGTTGGCACCGGGGAGCTGTTTTTT. Encoded protein: CASRRAGVGTGELFF.

This clonotype was seen more than once but under ten times. V usage is TRBV15 and J usage is TRBJ1-5, with TRBD1 identical over 8 bases. Germline CDR1 and CDR2: LNHNV and YYDKDF (reference sequence). V was pared by 9 bases and J by 2 bases, with 6 bases of the junction left unmatched. The CDR3 has 14 residues. The CDR3 region has the DNA TGTGCCACTCAGGGGGCGAGGGGCAATCAGCCCCAGCATTTT. This codes for CATQGARGNQPQHF.

The CDR3 bases are TGCGCCAGCAGCTCGGTAGCGGGGACCCAAGAGACCCAGTACTTC. Its translation is CASSSVAGTQETQYF. The chain combines TRBV5-1 with TRBJ2-5; 8 bases match TRBD2. CDR3 length: 15 amino acids. Germline V CDR1 and CDR2: SGHRS, YFSETQ. V trimming: 3 bases; J trimming: 1 base; junction bases outside the gene matches: 5.